This is a list of T cell receptor beta chains from one sample in a study of blood T cell repertoires in COVID-19. Sequencing used immunoSEQ multiplex PCR; TCRdb keeps in-frame clones, though not all of them. The repertoire holds around 200,000 clones, with around 82% as singletons. The source material was peripheral blood. The receptors derive from a woman aged 40 to 49 with active or convalescent COVID-19. The CDR3 runs from the conserved cysteine through the conserved F or W. D genes are given only for firm matches. Rows may omit the clone size; those that give it use once, few, many or a size class.

cdr3_length j_call d_call v_call clone_size cdr3_aa cdr3_nt
19 TRBJ2-1 TRBD2 TRBV15 once CATSRVGLAGAKTYNEQFF TGTGCCACCAGCAGAGTGGGACTAGCGGGAGCAAAGACCTACAATGAGCAGTTCTTC
14 TRBJ1-1 NA TRBV5-1 NA CASSPGPGQTEAFF TGCGCCAGCAGCCCAGGCCCCGGACAGACTGAAGCTTTCTTT
12 TRBJ2-5 NA TRBV12-3/TRBV12-4 NA CASSLVGGGPYF TGTGCCAGCAGTTTAGTCGGCGGAGGCCCCTACTTC
14 TRBJ2-2 NA TRBV29-1 NA CSVGGGRNTGELFF TGCAGCGTTGGCGGGGGCCGGAACACCGGGGAGCTGTTTTTT
15 TRBJ1-1 TRBD1 TRBV19 NA CASSAPDRGYTEAFF TGTGCCAGTAGTGCCCCGGACAGGGGGTATACTGAAGCTTTCTTT
17 TRBJ1-1 TRBD1 TRBV5-5 NA CASSRTGKGPMNTEAFF TGTGCCAGCAGCAGGACAGGGAAGGGTCCGATGAACACTGAAGCTTTCTTT
15 TRBJ2-7 TRBD2 TRBV11-3 NA CASSLGLAGVGEQYF TGTGCCAGCAGCTTAGGGCTAGCGGGAGTAGGCGAGCAGTACTTC
14 TRBJ2-7 TRBD2 TRBV19 NA CATGLAGLSYEQYF TGTGCGACCGGGTTAGCGGGACTCTCCTACGAGCAGTACTTC
14 TRBJ1-5 TRBD1 TRBV10-3 NA CAISEGTGQGPQHF TGTGCCATCAGTGAGGGGACAGGGCAAGGGCCCCAGCATTTT
18 TRBJ1-2 NA TRBV28 NA CASSLVGRRGGANYGYTF TGTGCCAGCAGCCTAGTGGGCCGTCGAGGGGGAGCTAACTATGGCTACACCTTC
12 TRBJ2-3 NA TRBV19 NA CASSMAGDTQYF TGTGCCAGTAGTATGGCGGGGGATACGCAGTATTTT
15 TRBJ2-7 NA TRBV30 NA CAWSRGSPSSYEQYF TGTGCCTGGAGTCGCGGGTCCCCGAGTTCCTACGAGCAGTACTTC
17 TRBJ1-4 TRBD1 TRBV2 NA CASSEDRQGTTNEKLFF TGTGCCAGCAGTGAAGACCGACAGGGGACAACTAATGAAAAACTGTTTTTT
15 TRBJ1-5 NA TRBV7-9 NA CASSLDVQGNQPQHF TGTGCCAGCAGCTTAGATGTACAGGGCAATCAGCCCCAGCATTTT
16 TRBJ1-1 TRBD1 TRBV18 few CASSQRQGARNTEAFF TGTGCCAGCTCACAGAGACAGGGGGCGAGGAACACTGAAGCTTTCTTT
15 TRBJ1-6 TRBD1 TRBV5-1 NA CASSFGDRGGSPLHF TGCGCCAGCAGCTTCGGTGACAGGGGGGGATCACCCCTCCACTTT
14 TRBJ1-2 NA TRBV19 once CASNPPGERTYFTF TGTGCCAGTAACCCACCCGGGGAGCGGACCTATTTCACCTTC
15 TRBJ2-1 NA TRBV6-4 NA CASSAGGADYNEQFF TGTGCCAGCAGTGCCGGCGGGGCGGACTACAATGAGCAGTTCTTC
16 TRBJ2-5 TRBD2 TRBV7-2 once CASSLRRGGIQETQYF TGTGCCAGCAGCTTAAGACGGGGGGGGATCCAAGAGACCCAGTACTTC
16 TRBJ1-1 TRBD1 TRBV5-1 NA CASSLVGTVTNTEAFF TGCGCCAGCAGCTTGGTGGGGACAGTCACTAACACTGAAGCTTTCTTT
14 TRBJ2-5 NA TRBV21-1 NA CASSNRTGEETQYF TGTGCCAGCAGCAACAGGACAGGGGAAGAGACCCAGTACTTC
18 TRBJ1-2 TRBD1 TRBV25-1 NA CASSPNNPAGQGPRGYTF TGTGCCAGCAGCCCCAATAATCCTGCGGGACAGGGGCCGAGAGGCTACACCTTC
14 TRBJ1-2 NA TRBV5-4 NA CASLHSTGDYGYTF TGTGCCAGCTTACACTCTACAGGTGACTATGGCTACACCTTC
14 TRBJ2-7 TRBD2 TRBV4-3 NA CASSQGGGPYEQYF TGCGCCAGCAGCCAAGGCGGGGGGCCCTACGAGCAGTACTTC
15 TRBJ2-7 NA TRBV27 NA CASRVQAGSGYEQYF TGTGCCAGCAGGGTGCAGGCAGGGTCCGGCTACGAGCAGTACTTC
16 TRBJ2-3 NA TRBV2 NA CASSAPMTGITDTQYF TGTGCCAGCAGTGCCCCCATGACGGGGATCACAGATACGCAGTATTTT
18 TRBJ2-2 TRBD2 TRBV7-9 NA CASSGPGTSGRGTGELFF TGTGCCAGCAGCGGTCCCGGGACTAGCGGGAGGGGCACCGGGGAGCTGTTTTTT
14 TRBJ1-2 TRBD1 TRBV9 NA CASSLRTGNYGYTF TGTGCCAGCAGCCTAAGGACAGGGAACTATGGCTACACCTTC
15 TRBJ1-1 NA TRBV18 NA CASSPGEAWGTEAFF TGTGCCAGCTCACCAGGGGAGGCATGGGGCACTGAAGCTTTCTTT
12 TRBJ1-1 TRBD1 TRBV6-5 NA CASGRGDTEAFF TGTGCCAGCGGCAGGGGGGACACTGAAGCTTTCTTT
14 TRBJ1-3 NA TRBV6-5 NA CASSWNRDGNTIYF TGTGCCAGCAGTTGGAACAGGGATGGAAACACCATATATTTT
16 TRBJ2-3 TRBD1 TRBV24-1 NA CATSITGTGYQDTQYF TGTGCCACCTCTATCACCGGGACAGGGTATCAAGATACGCAGTATTTT
14 TRBJ1-6 TRBD1 TRBV9 NA CASSPGQGNSPLHF TGTGCCAGCAGCCCTGGACAGGGGAATTCACCCCTCCACTTT